This TCR beta chain derives from a study of beta chain features in type 1 diabetes. Points from the study as a whole: Although PCR might favor shorter templates, it would do so equally in patients and controls. Researchers reported that naive, central memory and Treg TCRB repertoires appeared more similar in patients than in healthy donors. Type 1 diabetes patients had moderately but significantly shorter TCRB CDR3s in all four CD4+ subsets.

Details on this clone: The target antigen is unknown.

Sorted populations were all over 95% pure. CDR1 SQVTM and CDR2 ANQGSEA come from the germline V gene. CDR3 length: 13 residues. V lost 7 bases, J lost 0 bases, and 12 bases lay in between. The authors reverse transcribed all of the isolated RNA, so sequencing captured expressed TCRB transcripts. TCRdb's table, derived via immunoSEQ multiplex PCR, lists solely in-frame clones and lacks some. Of roughly 350,000 clones listed, approximately 10% were seen once; the top ten hold about 0.014%. The sequenced material came from naive CD4+ T cells from blood. This rearrangement joins TRBV29-1 to TRBJ1-2; D is possibly TRBD1 (5 bases). The TCR sequence derives from a woman in her twenties or thirties in good health. The CDR3 nucleotides are TGCAGCGCGTCGGGACTCACTAACTATGGCTACACCTTC. Translation gives CSASGLTNYGYTF.